These T cell receptor beta chains were read from a single sample in a study of T cells in localized non-small cell lung cancer. Clones were sequenced by immunoSEQ multiplex PCR, and TCRdb holds only the in-frame ones, with some missing. The sample shows approximately 81,000 clones, around 89% of them seen only once. The source was peripheral blood, collected before any cancer treatment. The receptor source for this set is a woman aged 40-69 years with stage I squamous cell lung carcinoma. Each CDR3 is given with its conserved first and last residue. Fields, in order: D gene, V gene, clone size, J gene, CDR3 protein, CDR3 DNA. D genes are given only for firm matches. Where a row states a size, it is once, few, many or the class of an expanded clone; other rows omit it.

.	TRBV9	once	TRBJ1-2	CASSPQGNIPVGYTF	TGTGCCAGCAGCCCCCAGGGGAACATCCCCGTTGGCTACACCTTC
.	TRBV10-2	.	TRBJ1-1	CASTQTRGNTEAFF	TGCGCCAGCACTCAGACTAGGGGTAACACTGAAGCTTTCTTT
.	TRBV6-5	.	TRBJ2-7	CASSYSAGYYEQYF	TGTGCCAGCAGTTACTCGGCAGGGTACTACGAGCAGTACTTC
.	TRBV10-3	.	TRBJ2-6	CAITGTVDSGANVLTF	TGTGCCATAACCGGGACGGTTGACTCTGGGGCCAACGTCCTGACTTTC
TRBD1	TRBV6-1	many	TRBJ1-6	CASNPGGAGSPLHF	TGTGCCAGCAATCCAGGGGGCGCGGGTTCACCCCTCCACTTT
.	TRBV19	.	TRBJ1-5	CASRRNNQPQHF	TGTGCCAGTAGGAGGAACAATCAGCCCCAGCATTTT
.	TRBV27	once	TRBJ2-2	CASSPNTGELFF	TGTGCCAGCAGTCCGAACACCGGGGAGCTGTTTTTT
TRBD1	TRBV5-4	.	TRBJ2-4	CASSELDRGGIQYF	TGTGCCAGCAGCGAATTAGACAGGGGCGGCATTCAGTACTTC
.	TRBV4-1	.	TRBJ1-1	CASSQLLFRDIRLF	TGCGCCAGCAGCCAACTCCTCTTCCGGGACATCCGCCTTTTT
TRBD1	TRBV27	few	TRBJ1-1	CASSPDRGRGTEAFF	TGTGCCAGCAGTCCGGACAGGGGGCGTGGAACTGAAGCTTTCTTT
.	TRBV29-1	.	TRBJ1-4	CSAATNEKLFF	TGCAGCGCTGCAACTAATGAAAAACTGTTTTTT
.	TRBV11-2	.	TRBJ1-2	CASSLALGRNYGYTF	TGTGCCAGCAGCTTAGCTTTGGGGCGCAACTATGGCTACACCTTC
.	TRBV5-6	.	TRBJ2-5	CASSYTRSRETQYF	TGTGCCAGCAGCTACACTAGATCGAGGGAGACCCAGTACTTC
.	TRBV20-1	.	TRBJ1-2	CSASWLDGYTF	TGCAGTGCCTCCTGGTTGGATGGCTACACCTTC
.	TRBV2	.	TRBJ1-1	CASSAGWDTEAFF	TGTGCCAGCAGTGCGGGGTGGGACACTGAAGCTTTCTTT
TRBD1	TRBV5-8	.	TRBJ1-5	CASSGGTVGNQPQHF	TGTGCCAGCAGCGGGGGGACAGTGGGCAATCAGCCCCAGCATTTT
.	TRBV7-9	.	TRBJ1-5	CASSLATTQPQHF	TGTGCCAGCAGCTTAGCGACAACCCAGCCCCAGCATTTT
.	TRBV5-6	.	TRBJ1-2	CASSLRQVGYGYTF	TGTGCCAGCAGCTTAAGACAGGTGGGATATGGCTACACCTTC
TRBD1	TRBV18	.	TRBJ1-5	CASSTGQVINQPQHF	TGTGCCAGCTCGACGGGACAGGTGATCAATCAGCCCCAGCATTTT
TRBD2	TRBV4-1	.	TRBJ2-1	CASSQDSLAGGPDNEQFF	TGCGCCAGCAGCCAAGATAGCCTAGCGGGGGGGCCAGACAATGAGCAGTTCTTC
.	TRBV6-5	once	TRBJ1-2	CASRAGIYGYTF	TGTGCCAGCCGGGCCGGAATCTATGGCTACACCTTC
.	TRBV2	.	TRBJ1-2	CASRQGYGDGYTF	TGTGCCAGCAGACAGGGTTACGGAGATGGCTACACCTTC
.	TRBV2	few	TRBJ1-5	CASSEGLGGAEPQHF	TGTGCCAGCAGTGAGGGTCTCGGGGGTGCGGAGCCCCAGCATTTT
TRBD1	TRBV6-5	.	TRBJ1-2	CASTLAWTGGYGYTF	TGTGCCAGCACCCTCGCCTGGACAGGGGGGTATGGCTACACCTTC
TRBD1	TRBV4-1	.	TRBJ1-1	CASSQDLQGASEAFF	TGCGCCAGCAGCCAAGATTTGCAGGGGGCATCTGAAGCTTTCTTT
.	TRBV6-5	.	TRBJ1-3	CASSYSVLSSGNTIYF	TGTGCCAGCAGTTACTCGGTGCTTTCCTCTGGAAACACCATATATTTT
.	TRBV5-1	.	TRBJ1-2	CASSPTGVNYGYTF	TGCGCCAGCAGCCCGACAGGAGTTAACTATGGCTACACCTTC
.	TRBV9	.	TRBJ1-1	CASSASWGGRTEAFF	TGTGCCAGCAGCGCCTCGTGGGGGGGCCGCACTGAAGCTTTCTTT
.	TRBV25-1	.	TRBJ1-2	CASSLNGYTF	TGTGCCAGCAGTCTTAATGGCTACACCTTC
.	TRBV9	.	TRBJ1-2	CASSVVRERDGYTF	TGTGCCAGCAGCGTAGTCCGGGAGCGGGATGGCTACACCTTC
.	TRBV19	.	TRBJ2-2	CATKGHRSGELFF	TGTGCCACTAAAGGGCACCGATCCGGGGAGCTGTTTTTT
.	TRBV6-5	once	TRBJ1-6	CASSYSYNSPLHF	TGTGCCAGCAGTTACAGTTATAATTCACCCCTCCACTTT
.	TRBV18	.	TRBJ1-1	CASSLQGSTEAFF	TGTGCCAGCTCACTTCAGGGTAGCACTGAAGCTTTCTTT
.	TRBV19	once	TRBJ2-2	CASSQNTGELFF	TGTGCCAGTAGTCAGAACACCGGGGAGCTGTTTTTT
.	TRBV5-1	.	TRBJ1-1	CASSLLGFWDTEAFF	TGCGCCAGCAGCTTGTTGGGGTTTTGGGACACTGAAGCTTTCTTT
TRBD2	TRBV5-4	.	TRBJ2-7	CASSLGVAGGPYEQYF	TGTGCCAGCAGCTTGGGGGTAGCGGGGGGGCCGTACGAGCAGTACTTC
TRBD1	TRBV5-1	.	TRBJ2-5	CASSWGTGIEETQYF	TGCGCCAGCAGCTGGGGGACAGGGATTGAAGAGACCCAGTACTTC
.	TRBV7-9	.	TRBJ2-5	CASSLMGDVMETQYF	TGTGCCAGCAGCTTAATGGGGGACGTAATGGAGACCCAGTACTTC
.	TRBV5-1	.	TRBJ2-2	CASSQDTGELFF	TGCGCCAGCAGCCAGGACACCGGGGAGCTGTTTTTT
TRBD2	TRBV5-1	.	TRBJ2-3	CASSSLSGGAADTQYF	TGCGCCAGCAGCTCCCTTAGCGGGGGGGCCGCAGATACGCAGTATTTT
TRBD1	TRBV7-3	.	TRBJ2-2	CASSLSTGAENTGELFF	TGTGCCAGCAGCTTATCCACAGGGGCCGAGAACACCGGGGAGCTGTTTTTT
TRBD1	TRBV10-3	.	TRBJ2-7	CAISDVAGGNYEQYF	TGTGCCATCAGTGACGTTGCAGGGGGTAACTACGAGCAGTACTTC
TRBD1	TRBV2	.	TRBJ2-2	CARDRGRGTGELFF	TGTGCCAGAGACAGGGGGCGCGGCACCGGGGAGCTGTTTTTT
.	TRBV5-3	.	TRBJ1-2	CARSLGDRKGYTF	TGTGCCAGAAGCTTGGGGGATAGGAAGGGCTACACCTTC
.	TRBV19	.	TRBJ1-2	CASSITRADRQGYTF	TGTGCCAGTAGTATTACTCGGGCCGACCGGCAGGGCTACACCTTC
.	TRBV30	.	TRBJ1-6	CAWSGLGDLESPLHF	TGTGCCTGGAGTGGGTTGGGGGACCTGGAGTCACCCCTCCACTTT
.	TRBV6-4	.	TRBJ1-2	CASSAEGRYGYTF	TGTGCCAGCAGTGCTGAGGGGCGCTATGGCTACACCTTC
TRBD2	TRBV19	.	TRBJ2-5	CASSIGGLAGETQYF	TGTGCCAGTAGTATAGGGGGACTAGCGGGGGAGACCCAGTACTTC
.	TRBV30	.	TRBJ2-7	CAWSLGGSYEQYF	TGTGCCTGGAGTCTGGGGGGATCCTACGAGCAGTACTTC
TRBD2	TRBV30	.	TRBJ2-2	CAWSEAGRVIGLFF	TGTGCCTGGAGTGAGGCAGGGAGGGTGATAGGGCTGTTTTTT
.	TRBV19	.	TRBJ1-1	CASSIQGTEAFF	TGTGCCAGTAGTATCCAGGGAACAGAAGCTTTCTTT
.	TRBV7-9	.	TRBJ1-1	CASSPGAANTEAFF	TGTGCCAGCAGCCCTGGGGCGGCGAACACTGAAGCTTTCTTT
.	TRBV19	.	TRBJ1-2	CASSSVGRDYGYTF	TGTGCCAGTAGTTCAGTCGGGCGCGACTATGGCTACACCTTC